One and the same sample provided the 6 T cell receptor beta chains below, sequenced in a study of shared clonotypes between healthy human individuals. This table comes from immunoSEQ multiplex PCR, and its TCRdb copy is limited to in-frame clones, with some not included. The profile covers under 1,900,000 clones, with about 98.5% appearing a single time and 0.3% to 0.45% taken by the ten largest. Sequenced: naive CD4+ T cells sorted from blood. Sample subset: CD45RA+ positively selected. The receptors come from a man aged 30 to 45 in good health.

The chain carries TRBV7-8 and TRBJ2-7, with D hard to call. V lost 9 bases to trimming and J lost 6 bases, with 18 bases between them. Germline-derived CDR1 and CDR2 are SGHVS and FQNEAQ. The CDR3 is 13 residues long. CDR3 in amino acids: CASKFTAASEQYF. In DNA form, the CDR3 reads TGTGCCAGTAAATTTACTGCGGCATCCGAGCAGTACTTC.

The rearrangement links TRBV5-6 to TRBJ1-3; 7 bases map to TRBD1. The CDR3 runs 14 residues. The junction had 1 base not matched to a gene; V was cut back by 1 base and J by 3 bases. Germline V gene lookup returns CDR1 SGHDT and CDR2 YYEEEE. As DNA, the CDR3 is TGTGCCAGCAGCTTGACAGGGGTTGGAAACACCATATATTTT. Protein product: CASSLTGVGNTIYF.

J is TRBJ2-6 and V is TRBV5-1; the D gene is possibly TRBD1 (5 bases). V was cut by 3 bases and J by 8 bases, with 15 bases left in between. Germline V CDR1 and CDR2: SGHRS, YFSETQ. The CDR3 is made up of 15 amino acids. The CDR3 region is CASSSGPLLSNVLTF. CDR3 DNA sequence: TGCGCCAGCAGCTCAGGGCCGCTGCTATCCAACGTCCTGACTTTC.

V usage is TRBV5-1 and J usage is TRBJ2-1; 8 nucleotides agree with TRBD2. The CDR3 has 17 amino acids. The V segment lost 3 bases and the J segment 5 bases; nucleotides outside the gene matches: 13. Germline CDR1 reads SGHRS; CDR2 reads YFSETQ. This CDR3 reads CASSWDPDGRAHNEQFF. CDR3 bases: TGCGCCAGCAGCTGGGACCCCGACGGGAGGGCCCACAATGAGCAGTTCTTC. Together with reference TRBV5-1 and TRBJ2-1, the CDR3 gives the full variable domain: KAGVTQTPRYLIKTRGQQVTLSCSPISGHRSVSWYQQTPGQGLQFLFEYFSETQRNKGNFPGRFSGRQFSNSRSEMNVSTLELGDSALYLCASSWDPDGRAHNEQFFGPGTRLTVL.

A note on this clone: The sample carries other DNA sequences with the same CDR3. J is TRBJ2-2 and V is TRBV18; D gene unclear. V gave up 2 bases and J gave up 4 bases, with 5 bases separating them. CDR1 is KGHSH, CDR2 LQKENI, per germline. CDR3 length: 13 amino acids. The CDR3 DNA sequence: TGTGCCAGCTCACCAAAGGTCACCGGGGAGCTGTTTTTT. It encodes CASSPKVTGELFF. Looking up the rest from reference TRBV18 and TRBJ2-2 gives the full variable domain: NAGVMQNPRHLVRRRGQEARLRCSPMKGHSHVYWYRQLPEEGLKFMVYLQKENIIDESGMPKERFSAEFPKEGPSILRIQQVVRGDSAAYFCASSPKVTGELFFGEGSRLTVL.

This sequence joins TRBV11-3 and TRBJ2-1; tentative D call: TRBD2 (5 bases). The germline V and J ends were trimmed by 5 bases and 1 base, with 6 bases remaining between them. The germline gives CDR1 SGHNT, CDR2 YENEEA. This CDR3 is built from 13 residues. CDR3 in DNA: TGTGCCAGCAGCCGCGGGTCCTACAATGAGCAGTTCTTC. Its protein product is CASSRGSYNEQFF.